This TCR beta chain stems from a study of cytomegalovirus exposure and HLA in healthy donors. Looking at the study overall: The 95 million to 120 million unique TCR beta sequences, from approximately 170 million T cells, were found by an earlier analysis. Study results and limitations: A few chains linked to CMV were shown in vitro to be specific for CMV antigens.

V was shortened by 0 bases and J by 4 bases, with 6 bases between the two germline ends. There are 13 residues in the CDR3. The germline V gene encodes CDR1 MNHEY and CDR2 SVGAGI. The PCR ran on 60 Vbeta and 13 Jbeta primers. Assay: immunoSEQ multiplex PCR; the TCRdb copy retains only in-frame clones and omits some. The data contain roughly 150,000 clones, over 60% of them seen just once; the ten biggest clones take up about 3.4%. This clone turned up a few times. Its antigen is unidentified. The TCR comes from a man aged 35-49 years in good health and CMV-seronegative. Sequencing was carried out using PBMCs. The chain has TRBV6-5 and TRBJ2-5, with a weak D call TRBD1 (5 bases). The chain's CDR3 is CASSYSRAETQYF. In DNA, the CDR3 is TGTGCCAGCAGTTACTCCAGGGCAGAGACCCAGTACTTC.